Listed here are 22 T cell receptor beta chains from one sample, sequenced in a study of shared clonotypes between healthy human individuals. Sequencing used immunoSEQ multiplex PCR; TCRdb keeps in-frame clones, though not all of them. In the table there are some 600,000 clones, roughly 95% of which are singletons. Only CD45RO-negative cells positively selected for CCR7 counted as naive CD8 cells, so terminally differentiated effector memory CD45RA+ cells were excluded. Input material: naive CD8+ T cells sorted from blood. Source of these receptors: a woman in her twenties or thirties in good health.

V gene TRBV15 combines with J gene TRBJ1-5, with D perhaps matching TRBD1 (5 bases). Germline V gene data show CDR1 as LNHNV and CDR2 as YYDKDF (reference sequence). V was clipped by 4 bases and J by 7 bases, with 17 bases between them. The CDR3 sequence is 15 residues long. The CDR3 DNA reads TGTGCCACCAGCACCCGGGACCGAATCGGGCAGCCCCAGCATTTT. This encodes CATSTRDRIGQPQHF.

CDR3 in DNA: TGTGCCAGCAGTTCCGGACTGACGAACTATGGCTACACCTTC. Its translation is CASSSGLTNYGYTF. The chain carries TRBV27 and TRBJ1-2, with unresolved D. Trimming cost V 4 bases and J 2 bases, with 11 bases left between them. The length of the CDR3 is 14 residues. Germline CDR1 is MNHEY and CDR2 is SMNVEV (reference sequence).

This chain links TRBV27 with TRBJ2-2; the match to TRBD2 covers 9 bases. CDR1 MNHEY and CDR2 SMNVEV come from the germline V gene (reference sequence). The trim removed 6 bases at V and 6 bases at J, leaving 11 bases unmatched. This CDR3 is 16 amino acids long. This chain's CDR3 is CASSGRGGRASGELFF. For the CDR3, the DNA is TGTGCCAGCAGCGGAAGGGGCGGGAGGGCGTCCGGGGAGCTGTTTTTT.

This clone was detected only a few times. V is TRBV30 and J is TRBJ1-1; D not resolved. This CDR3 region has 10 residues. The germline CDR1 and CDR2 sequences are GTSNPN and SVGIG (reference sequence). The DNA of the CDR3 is TGTGCTTTACAGATGTCGGAAGCTTTCTTT. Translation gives CALQMSEAFF. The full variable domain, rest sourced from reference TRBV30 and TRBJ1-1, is SQTIHQWPATLVQPVGSPLSLECTVEGTSNPNLYWYRQAAGRGLQLLFYSVGIGQISSEVPQNLSASRPQDRQFILSSKKLLLSDSGFYLCALQMSEAFFGQGTRLTVV.

CDR3 nucleotide sequence: TGCGCCAGCAGCTTGTCCTATCTTACCGGGGAGCTGTTTTTT. This translates into CASSLSYLTGELFF. The chain carries TRBV5-1 and TRBJ2-2; D unclear. The germline gives CDR1 SGHRS, CDR2 YFSETQ. The V gene lost 1 base and the J gene lost 5 bases, with 9 bases spanning the gap. This CDR3 has 14 residues.

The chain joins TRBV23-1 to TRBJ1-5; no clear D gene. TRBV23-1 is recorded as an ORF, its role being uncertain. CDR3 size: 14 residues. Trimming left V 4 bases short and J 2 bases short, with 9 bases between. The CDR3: CASSRPRGNQPQHF. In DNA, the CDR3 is TGCGCCAGCAGTCGGCCTAGGGGCAATCAGCCCCAGCATTTT.

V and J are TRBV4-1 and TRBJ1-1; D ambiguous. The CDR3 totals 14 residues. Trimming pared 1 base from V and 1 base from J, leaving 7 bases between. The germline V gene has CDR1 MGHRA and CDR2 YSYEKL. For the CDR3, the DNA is TGCGCCAGCAGCCAAGTGATCACGAACACTGAAGCTTTCTTT. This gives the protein CASSQVITNTEAFF.

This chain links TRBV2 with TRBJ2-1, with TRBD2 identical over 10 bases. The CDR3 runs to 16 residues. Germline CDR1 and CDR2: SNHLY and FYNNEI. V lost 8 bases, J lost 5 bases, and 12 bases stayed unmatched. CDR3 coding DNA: TGTGCCAGCCTAATTAGGGGACTAGCGAGAGACAATGAGCAGTTCTTC. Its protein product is CASLIRGLARDNEQFF.

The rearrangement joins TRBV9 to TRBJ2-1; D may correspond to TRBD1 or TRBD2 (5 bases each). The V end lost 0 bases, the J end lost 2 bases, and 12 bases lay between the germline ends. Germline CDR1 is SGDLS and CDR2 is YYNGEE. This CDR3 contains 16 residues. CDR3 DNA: TGTGCCAGCAGCGTAGAGGGGACCACCGCCTACAATGAGCAGTTCTTC. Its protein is CASSVEGTTAYNEQFF.

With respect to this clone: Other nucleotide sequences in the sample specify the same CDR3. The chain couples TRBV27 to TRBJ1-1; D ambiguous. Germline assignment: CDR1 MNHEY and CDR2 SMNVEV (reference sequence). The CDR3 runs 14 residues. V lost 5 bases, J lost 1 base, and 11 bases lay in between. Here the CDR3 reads CASSVTGGNTEAFF. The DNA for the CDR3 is TGTGCCAGCAGTGTCACGGGTGGGAACACTGAAGCTTTCTTT.

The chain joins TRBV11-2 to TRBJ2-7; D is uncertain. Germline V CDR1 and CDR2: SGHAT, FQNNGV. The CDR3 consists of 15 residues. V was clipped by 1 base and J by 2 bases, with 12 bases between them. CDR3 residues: CASSLGWQPTYEQYF. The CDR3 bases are TGTGCCAGCAGCTTAGGTTGGCAGCCGACCTACGAGCAGTACTTC.

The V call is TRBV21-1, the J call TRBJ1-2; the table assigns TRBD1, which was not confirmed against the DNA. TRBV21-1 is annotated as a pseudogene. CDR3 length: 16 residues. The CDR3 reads CASSKIPGQRNYGYTF. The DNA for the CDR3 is TGTGCCAGCAGCAAAATTCCGGGACAGAGGAACTATGGCTACACCTTC.

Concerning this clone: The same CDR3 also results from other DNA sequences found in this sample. The CDR3 here is CASSRDRNEKLFF. The CDR3 DNA sequence: TGTGCCAGCAGCCGGGACCGAAATGAAAAACTGTTTTTT. The genes are TRBV7-9 and TRBJ1-4; tentatively, D is TRBD1 (5 bases). Germline-derived CDR1 and CDR2 are SEHNR and FQNEAQ (reference sequence). Trimming took off 5 bases at V and 5 bases at J, with 9 bases between the two ends. The CDR3 runs to 13 residues.

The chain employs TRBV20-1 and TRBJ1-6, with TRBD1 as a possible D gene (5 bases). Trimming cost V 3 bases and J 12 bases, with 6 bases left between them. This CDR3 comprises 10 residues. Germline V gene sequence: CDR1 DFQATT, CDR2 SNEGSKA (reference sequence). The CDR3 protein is CSASDRPLHF. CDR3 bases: TGCAGTGCTAGTGACAGACCCCTCCACTTT.

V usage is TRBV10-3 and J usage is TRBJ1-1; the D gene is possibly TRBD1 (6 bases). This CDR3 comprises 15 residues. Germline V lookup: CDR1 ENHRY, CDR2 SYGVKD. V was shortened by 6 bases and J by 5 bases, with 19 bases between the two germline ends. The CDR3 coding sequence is TGTGCCATCAGGACGGGACACCCATCGGGTACTGAAGCTTTCTTT. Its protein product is CAIRTGHPSGTEAFF.

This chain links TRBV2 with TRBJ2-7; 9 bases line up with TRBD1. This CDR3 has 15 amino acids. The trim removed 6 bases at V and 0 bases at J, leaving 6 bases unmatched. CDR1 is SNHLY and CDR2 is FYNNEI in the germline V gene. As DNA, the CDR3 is TGTGCCAGCAGGAACCGGGACAGGGTCTCCTACGAGCAGTACTTC. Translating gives CASRNRDRVSYEQYF.

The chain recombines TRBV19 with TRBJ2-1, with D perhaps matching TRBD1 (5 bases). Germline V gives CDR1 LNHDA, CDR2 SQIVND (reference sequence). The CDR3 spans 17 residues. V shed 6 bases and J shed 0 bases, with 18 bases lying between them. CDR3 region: CASSPLRQGPSYNEQFF. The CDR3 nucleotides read TGTGCCAGTAGCCCCCTACGGCAGGGTCCCTCCTACAATGAGCAGTTCTTC.

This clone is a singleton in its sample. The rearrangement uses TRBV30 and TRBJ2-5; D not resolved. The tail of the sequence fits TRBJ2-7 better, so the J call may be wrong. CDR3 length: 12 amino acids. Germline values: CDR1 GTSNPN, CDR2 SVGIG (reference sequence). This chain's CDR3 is CAWSVDTYEQYF. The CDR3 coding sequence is TGTGCCTGGAGTGTAGACACCTACGAGCAGTACTTC.

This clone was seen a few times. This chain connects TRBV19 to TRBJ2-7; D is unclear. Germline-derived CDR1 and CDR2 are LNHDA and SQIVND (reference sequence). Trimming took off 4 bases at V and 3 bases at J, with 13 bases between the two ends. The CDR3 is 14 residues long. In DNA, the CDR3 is TGTGCCAGTAGTACCCCTCGGGCTATCTACGAGCAGTACTTC. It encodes CASSTPRAIYEQYF.

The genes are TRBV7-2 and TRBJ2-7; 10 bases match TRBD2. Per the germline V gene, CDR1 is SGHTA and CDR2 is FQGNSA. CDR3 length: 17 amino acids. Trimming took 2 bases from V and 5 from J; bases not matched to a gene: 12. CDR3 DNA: TGTGCCAGCAGCTTAAAATTTCTAGCGGGAGAGGAGAACGAGCAGTACTTC. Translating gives CASSLKFLAGEENEQYF. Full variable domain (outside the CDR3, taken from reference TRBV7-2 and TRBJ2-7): GAGVSQSPSNKVTEKGKDVELRCDPISGHTALYWYRQSLGQGLEFLIYFQGNSAPDKSGLPSDRFSAERTGGSVSTLTIQRTQQEDSAVYLCASSLKFLAGEENEQYFGPGTRLTVT.

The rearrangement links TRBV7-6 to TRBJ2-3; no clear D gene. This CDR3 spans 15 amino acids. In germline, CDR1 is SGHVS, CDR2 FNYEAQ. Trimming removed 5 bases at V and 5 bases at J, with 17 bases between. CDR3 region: CASSPKEFRRDTQYF. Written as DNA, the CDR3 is TGTGCCAGCAGCCCCAAAGAGTTCAGGAGAGATACGCAGTATTTT.

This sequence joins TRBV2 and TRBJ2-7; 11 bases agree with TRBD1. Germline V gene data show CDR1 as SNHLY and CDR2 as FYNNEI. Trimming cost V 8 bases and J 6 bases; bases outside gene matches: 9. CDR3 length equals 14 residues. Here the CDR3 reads CASDPGQGVSEQYF. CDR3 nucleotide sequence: TGTGCCAGCGATCCGGGACAGGGGGTGAGCGAGCAGTACTTC.